The 4 T cell receptor beta chains below were found in one sample sequenced in a study of blood T cell repertoires in COVID-19. Here immunoSEQ multiplex PCR was the method, and the copy in TCRdb shows in-frame clones only, minus some. The sample gives about 180,000 clones, 75% to 85% of which show up once; 7.5% to 8.5% is in the top ten. Sequenced sample: peripheral blood. These receptors were obtained from a woman aged 60-75 years with COVID-19, enrolled during active disease.

The chain is built from TRBV5-1 and TRBJ2-3, with TRBD1 identical over 8 bases. The V and J ends lost 4 bases and 0 bases, in that order; junction bases with no gene match: 4. The CDR3 runs 15 residues. Germline CDR1 SGHRS, CDR2 YFSETQ. CDR3 DNA: TGCGCCAGCAGCCACACAGGGGGGAGCACAGATACGCAGTATTTT. It yields the protein CASSHTGGSTDTQYF.

The chain employs TRBV7-2 and TRBJ2-3, with TRBD1 identical over 9 bases. Germline CDR1 SGHTA, CDR2 FQGNSA. This CDR3 region has 16 residues. Unmatched junction bases numbered 8, after V lost 1 base and J lost 6 bases. CDR3 DNA: TGTGCCAGCAGCTTAGGTGCGGACAGGGGATTGGATACGCAGTATTTT. Translation: CASSLGADRGLDTQYF.

This clone was seen just once. The rearrangement joins TRBV28 to TRBJ1-5; D may be TRBD1 (5 bases). The CDR3 totals 14 residues. The germline V gene has CDR1 MDHEN and CDR2 SYDVKM. The V and J ends lost 1 base and 5 bases respectively, with 9 bases between them. CDR3 in amino acids: CASSLSDTHQPQHF. The DNA for the CDR3 is TGTGCCAGCAGTTTATCGGACACCCATCAGCCCCAGCATTTT.

The chain combines TRBV11-3 with TRBJ2-7, with D possibly matching TRBD1 (5 bases). This CDR3 is 13 amino acids long. The V gene's germline CDR1 is SGHNT and CDR2 YENEEA. Deletions cut 0 bases from V and 5 bases from J, with 8 bases between. The CDR3 here is CASSLEQGNEQYF. Here the CDR3 DNA reads TGTGCCAGCAGCTTAGAGCAGGGCAACGAGCAGTACTTC.